The present TCR beta chain was sequenced within a study of cytomegalovirus exposure and HLA in healthy donors. This clone has only a few counts. Its antigen remains unidentified. CDR3 size: 14 residues. V was cut by 3 bases and J by 5 bases, with 13 bases left in between. The germline gives CDR1 ENHRY, CDR2 SYGVKD. Study observations and caveats: A prior analysis recorded that most TCR beta V segments were productive about 87% or about 30% of the time. Common viral pathogens seemed, in a later analysis, to connect with several of the most significant clusters.

Primers: 60 Vbeta forward and 13 Jbeta reverse. Profiled with immunoSEQ multiplex PCR; TCRdb holds only in-frame clones, not every one. The sample holds roughly 150,000 clones; 64% are singletons and the top ten take about 3%. Material: PBMCs. The V gene is TRBV10-3, the J gene TRBJ2-5; a weak D match, TRBD1 (5 bases). The receptor's source is a woman aged 25 to 39 in good health and CMV-seropositive. The CDR3 DNA reads TGTGCCATCAGTGATAACAGGTTCGGGGAGACCCAGTACTTC. As protein: CAISDNRFGETQYF.